The 32 T cell receptor beta chains reported below all come from one sample, sequenced in a study of human T cells and chemical hapten exposure. Each cDNA molecule in the library carried unique molecular identifiers. A single record per CDR3 protein comes from TCRdb applying MiXCR to the reads. The sample lists about 120,000 distinct CDR3 sequences; less than 10% were seen once. Whole blood, unfractionated, served as the material for total RNA extraction. Sequencing was carried out using whole blood. The receptors here all came from a human donor in good health. Some clones in this sample may be carry-over from other donors' samples.

This clonotype turned up a few times. The CDR3 is CASSTFSGRGRWQFF. For the CDR3, the DNA is TGTGCCAGCAGTACATTCAGCGGGAGGGGCCGGTGGCAGTTCTTC. The chain uses TRBV6-5 and TRBJ2-1; 10 bases match TRBD2. Germline V CDR1 and CDR2: MNHEY, SVGAGI. With 5 bases clipped from V and 12 bases from J, the junction kept 13 bases outside the gene matches. CDR3 length equals 15 residues.

The table lists this clonotype with a few counts. The V gene is TRBV4-1, the J gene TRBJ1-3; TRBD1 matches at 9 bases. Germline CDR1 MGHRA, CDR2 YSYEKL. The CDR3 runs 17 residues. Trimming cost V 0 bases and J 4 bases; bases outside gene matches: 7. CDR3 coding DNA: TGCGCCAGCAGCCAAGATGAAGGGACAGGGCTGGGAAACACCATATATTTT. It codes for CASSQDEGTGLGNTIYF.

This clonotype was picked up a small number of times. V and J are TRBV29-1 and TRBJ2-7; TRBD2 matches 12 bases. Germline loops: CDR1 SQVTM, CDR2 ANQGSEA. This CDR3 has 13 residues. Germline trimming cut 7 bases from V and 2 bases from J; bases unmatched to any gene: 3. In DNA, the CDR3 is TGCAGCGCCCGACTAGCGGGGGCCTACGAGCAGTACTTC. It is translated as CSARLAGAYEQYF.

The gene calls are TRBV29-1 and TRBJ2-3; weak D call: TRBD1 (5 bases). Germline V gene lookup returns CDR1 SQVTM and CDR2 ANQGSEA. Between the trimmed V and J ends, which lost 4 bases and 0 bases, there was a span of 11 bases. The CDR3 loop spans 14 amino acids. CDR3 residues: CSVGGGTSTDTQYF. CDR3 in DNA: TGCAGCGTTGGGGGCGGTACTAGCACAGATACGCAGTATTTT.

The J gene is TRBJ2-1, the V gene TRBV6-1; 8 bases match TRBD2. This CDR3 has 14 residues. The V segment lost 6 bases and the J segment 8 bases; nucleotides outside the gene matches: 9. The V gene's germline CDR1 is MNHNS and CDR2 SASEGT. CDR3: CASRPGGGRYEQFF. DNA of the CDR3: TGTGCCAGCAGGCCGGGGGGCGGGAGGTATGAGCAGTTCTTC.

The chain links TRBV12-3 or TRBV12-4 to TRBJ2-1; 8 bases are shared with TRBD1. The trim removed 7 bases at V and 0 bases at J, leaving 5 bases unmatched. This CDR3 is built from 15 residues. The CDR3 loop reads CASIQGQDSYNEQFF. CDR3 nucleotide sequence: TGTGCCAGCATCCAGGGACAGGACTCCTACAATGAGCAGTTCTTC.

This clonotype was observed a handful of times. The chain joins TRBV25-1 to TRBJ2-1, with D perhaps TRBD2 (6 bases). Trimming pared 4 bases from V and 6 bases from J, leaving 10 bases between. Germline CDR1 and CDR2: MGHDK and SYGVNS. The CDR3 contains 13 residues. The CDR3 region has the DNA TGTGCCAGCAGTGGCGGGATCGGCAATGAGCAGTTCTTC. Translating it yields CASSGGIGNEQFF.

The V call is TRBV7-2, the J call TRBJ2-7, with 7 bases that match TRBD2. V lost 3 bases and J lost 1; bases outside the gene matches: 3. Germline CDR1 SGHTA, CDR2 FQGNSA. This CDR3 spans 14 amino acids. The CDR3 region is CASSFPSGSYEQYF. The CDR3 DNA reads TGTGCCAGCAGCTTTCCTAGCGGATCCTACGAGCAGTACTTC. Based on the CDR3 plus reference TRBV7-2 and TRBJ2-7, the full variable domain is GAGVSQSPSNKVTEKGKDVELRCDPISGHTALYWYRQSLGQGLEFLIYFQGNSAPDKSGLPSDRFSAERTGGSVSTLTIQRTQQEDSAVYLCASSFPSGSYEQYFGPGTRLTVT.

This clonotype was observed a few times. This sequence joins TRBV13 and TRBJ1-2; 8 bases fit TRBD1. V lost 0 bases, J lost 8 bases, and 8 bases stayed unmatched. The CDR3 is 15 residues long. In germline, CDR1 is PRHDT, CDR2 FYEKMQ (reference sequence). The CDR3 region is CASSLGVTGDRGYTF. As DNA, the CDR3 is TGTGCCAGCAGCTTAGGCGTGACAGGGGATAGGGGCTACACCTTC.

The table lists this clonotype with many counts. The gene calls are TRBV5-1 and TRBJ1-1; D possibly corresponds to TRBD1 (6 bases). This CDR3 spans 17 amino acids. Trimming shortened V by 1 base and J by 0 bases, and 16 bases separated the two germline ends. Per the germline V gene, CDR1 is SGHRS and CDR2 is YFSETQ. The CDR3 nucleotides read TGCGCCAGCAGCTTGAGGGGCAGGGGACTGATGAACACTGAAGCTTTCTTT. Translation gives CASSLRGRGLMNTEAFF.

This clonotype came up a few times. The chain couples TRBV12-3 or TRBV12-4 to TRBJ2-1; the match to TRBD2 covers 16 bases. V dropped 6 bases and J dropped 7; count of bases not matched to a gene: 9. The CDR3 is made up of 17 amino acids. CDR3 bases: TGTGCCAGCAGGCCCGGGACTAGCGGGAGGGCCGAGAATGAGCAGTTCTTC. Translation: CASRPGTSGRAENEQFF.

V is TRBV11-2 and J is TRBJ2-5; D is unclear. This CDR3 has 14 residues. Deletions cut 5 bases from V and 10 bases from J, with 20 bases between. Germline lookup yields CDR1 SGHAT and CDR2 FQNNGV. CDR3 sequence reads: CASSPPGARQGQYF. As DNA, the CDR3 is TGTGCCAGCAGCCCCCCCGGAGCCCGGCAAGGCCAGTACTTC. The complete variable domain, with remaining parts taken from reference TRBV11-2 and TRBJ2-5, reads EAGVAQSPRYKIIEKRQSVAFWCNPISGHATLYWYQQILGQGPKLLIQFQNNGVVDDSQLPKDRFSAERLKGVDSTLKIQPAKLEDSAVYLCASSPPGARQGQYFGPGTRLLVL.

This clonotype was observed a handful of times. This chain links TRBV25-1 with TRBJ1-2; 7 bases are a match to TRBD1. With V trimmed by 3 bases and J by 4 bases, 8 bases remained unmatched. The CDR3 has 15 residues. Germline CDR1 reads MGHDK; CDR2 reads SYGVNS. The CDR3 sequence is CASSDFRTGGYGYTF. DNA for the CDR3: TGTGCCAGCAGTGATTTCAGGACAGGTGGCTATGGCTACACCTTC.

This clonotype came up many times. The chain employs TRBV12-3 or TRBV12-4 and TRBJ1-5; D is ambiguous. V lost 4 bases and J 0 bases, leaving 10 bases between the germline ends. This CDR3 spans 15 amino acids. Written as DNA, the CDR3 is TGTGCCAGCAGTTACACGACGAATAGCAATCAGCCCCAGCATTTT. Amino acid sequence: CASSYTTNSNQPQHF.

This sequence joins TRBV12-3 or TRBV12-4 and TRBJ2-7, with D unresolved. The length of the CDR3 is 13 residues. The V and J ends lost 3 bases and 3 bases respectively, with 9 bases between them. This CDR3 reads CASSFSDFYEQYF. The CDR3 coding sequence is TGTGCCAGCAGTTTCAGTGATTTCTACGAGCAGTACTTC.

This clonotype was observed many times. The rearrangement joins TRBV5-1 to TRBJ2-6, with a possible D match to TRBD2 (6 bases). Germline loops: CDR1 SGHRS, CDR2 YFSETQ. Trimming stripped 7 bases from V and 2 bases from J, with 13 bases between. The CDR3 has 15 amino acids. The CDR3 spells CASGRGSAGANVLTF. CDR3 DNA sequence: TGCGCCAGCGGACGGGGGTCCGCTGGGGCCAACGTCCTGACTTTC.

The rearrangement links TRBV12-3 or TRBV12-4 to TRBJ2-7, with 10 bases aligning to TRBD1. The CDR3 has 16 amino acids. Losses at the gene ends were 5 bases for V and 2 bases for J; bases not matched to a gene: 9. In DNA, the CDR3 is TGTGCCAGCAGTACCTCTTCCGGGACAGGGGCCTACGAGCAGTACTTC. It is translated as CASSTSSGTGAYEQYF.

This clonotype occurred a few times. The chain uses TRBV4-3 and TRBJ1-6, with 7 nucleotides matching TRBD1. Germline assignment: CDR1 LGHNA and CDR2 YSLEER. This CDR3 has 15 residues. The V and J ends lost 0 bases and 9 bases, in that order; junction bases with no gene match: 5. This chain's CDR3 is CASSQEQGWSSPLHF. Written as DNA, the CDR3 is TGCGCCAGCAGCCAAGAACAGGGGTGGAGTTCACCCCTCCACTTT.

The chain recombines TRBV20-1 with TRBJ2-7; D remains ambiguous. V shed 6 bases and J shed 2 bases, with 14 bases lying between them. Germline CDR1 is DFQATT and CDR2 is SNEGSKA (reference sequence). The CDR3 is 13 amino acids. The CDR3 nucleotides are TGCAGTGCCCCACTGACCCCTACCTACGAGCAGTACTTC. Residues: CSAPLTPTYEQYF.

This clonotype was counted only a few times. V is TRBV30 and J is TRBJ1-5; the D is unclear. Deletions cut 0 bases from V and 0 bases from J, with 9 bases between. This CDR3 has 15 amino acids. The V gene's germline CDR1 is GTSNPN and CDR2 SVGIG (reference sequence). CDR3 amino acids: CAWSVNENSNQPQHF. DNA for the CDR3: TGTGCCTGGAGTGTAAACGAAAATAGCAATCAGCCCCAGCATTTT.

This clonotype occurred a few times. The V gene is TRBV19, the J gene TRBJ1-5, with 8 nucleotides matching TRBD1. The CDR3 is made up of 17 amino acids. In germline, CDR1 is LNHDA, CDR2 SQIVND (reference sequence). Losses at the gene ends were 2 bases for V and 5 bases for J; bases not matched to a gene: 11. As DNA, the CDR3 is TGTGCCAGTAGTATAAGACAGGGGAATCCTTCCCATCAGCCCCAGCATTTT. Translation gives CASSIRQGNPSHQPQHF.

This chain joins TRBV4-1 and TRBJ2-7; 9 bases align to TRBD1. V lost 0 bases to trimming and J lost 0 bases; unmatched junction nucleotides: 3. Germline lookup yields CDR1 MGHRA and CDR2 YSYEKL. This CDR3 has 16 amino acids. The DNA of the CDR3 is TGCGCCAGCAGCCAAGATATGGGACAGGGCTCCTACGAGCAGTACTTC. It is translated as CASSQDMGQGSYEQYF.

The chain uses TRBV5-1 and TRBJ2-1; D ambiguous. The CDR3 sequence is 14 residues long. Germline V gene data show CDR1 as SGHRS and CDR2 as YFSETQ. V was trimmed by 1 base and J by 1 base, leaving 6 bases between them. CDR3 amino acids: CASSLQDSYNEQFF. CDR3 sequence (DNA): TGCGCCAGCAGCTTGCAGGATTCCTACAATGAGCAGTTCTTC.

There are a few counts of this clonotype. The chain couples TRBV27 to TRBJ2-3; possibly TRBD1 for D (7 bases). Looked up from germline, CDR1 is MNHEY and CDR2 is SMNVEV (reference sequence). CDR3 length equals 16 residues. The V and J ends lost 5 bases and 4 bases respectively, with 19 bases between them. The DNA for the CDR3 is TGTGCCAGCAGTACCGCGGACAGGAGGGGAGCAGATACGCAGTATTTT. Protein sequence: CASSTADRRGADTQYF.

The chain is built from TRBV12-5 and TRBJ2-3; D uncertain. This CDR3 region has 15 residues. The V gene's germline CDR1 is LGHNT and CDR2 FRNRAP. V was shortened by 1 base and J by 4 bases, with 12 bases between the two germline ends. The CDR3 sequence: CASGLDISGADTQYF. The CDR3 DNA sequence: TGTGCTAGTGGTTTGGATATATCTGGGGCAGATACGCAGTATTTT.

This clonotype was detected only a few times. The CDR3 coding sequence is TGTGCCAGCAGTTTAGCGCACGGGAACTACGAGCAGTACTTC. Encoded protein: CASSLAHGNYEQYF. The chain has TRBV12-3 or TRBV12-4 and TRBJ2-7; TRBD2 is a possible D gene (5 bases). V was pared by 0 bases and J by 3 bases, with 9 bases between. This CDR3 has 14 residues.

The genes are TRBV7-2 and TRBJ2-5; TRBD1 matches 11 bases. V was pared by 1 base and J by 7 bases, with 5 bases of the junction left unmatched. CDR3 length: 15 residues. Germline V gene lookup returns CDR1 SGHTA and CDR2 FQGNSA. The CDR3 DNA follows: TGTGCCAGCAGCTTAGGGACAGGGGGCGCGGGGACCCAGTACTTC. The encoded protein is CASSLGTGGAGTQYF.

This clonotype was counted ten times or more. The chain combines TRBV10-3 with TRBJ2-2, with D unresolved. The CDR3 totals 14 residues. The V gene's germline CDR1 is ENHRY and CDR2 SYGVKD. Trimming left V 0 bases short and J 4 bases short, with 6 bases between. The CDR3 protein is CAISESRPTGELFF. CDR3 bases: TGTGCCATCAGTGAGTCTCGGCCCACCGGGGAGCTGTTTTTT.

There are many counts of this clonotype. The J gene is TRBJ1-2, the V gene TRBV28, with 7 bases aligning to TRBD1. Trimming at V came to 5 bases and at J to 5 bases, leaving 5 bases not matched to a gene. CDR1 and CDR2 (germline): MDHEN, SYDVKM. The CDR3 is 13 residues long. CDR3 coding DNA: TGTGCCAGCAGTCTGGGGGGACAGTATGGCTACACCTTC. Amino acids: CASSLGGQYGYTF.

This clonotype was observed a handful of times. The rearrangement links TRBV4-3 to TRBJ2-5; no clear D. Trimming left V 0 bases short and J 2 bases short, with 13 bases between. Germline CDR1 reads LGHNA; CDR2 reads YSLEER. The CDR3 consists of 16 residues. CDR3 in amino acids: CASSQDRWGLQETQYF. CDR3 in DNA: TGCGCCAGCAGCCAAGATCGATGGGGTTTACAAGAGACCCAGTACTTC.

This clonotype was seen repeatedly, ten times or more. The V call is TRBV12-3 or TRBV12-4, the J call TRBJ2-1; the match to TRBD1 covers 7 bases. There are 14 residues in the CDR3. With V trimmed by 2 bases and J by 8 bases, 6 bases remained unmatched. In DNA form, the CDR3 reads TGTGCCAGCAGTTTAAGTGGACAGGCCCATGAGCAGTTCTTC. Protein sequence: CASSLSGQAHEQFF.

This sequence joins TRBV10-3 and TRBJ1-4; D uncertain. The CDR3 spans 11 residues. Trimming pared 5 bases from V and 8 bases from J, leaving 6 bases between. From germline, CDR1 is ENHRY and CDR2 SYGVKD. In DNA, the CDR3 is TGTGCCATCAGTCGAGGGGAAAAACTGTTTTTT. This codes for CAISRGEKLFF.